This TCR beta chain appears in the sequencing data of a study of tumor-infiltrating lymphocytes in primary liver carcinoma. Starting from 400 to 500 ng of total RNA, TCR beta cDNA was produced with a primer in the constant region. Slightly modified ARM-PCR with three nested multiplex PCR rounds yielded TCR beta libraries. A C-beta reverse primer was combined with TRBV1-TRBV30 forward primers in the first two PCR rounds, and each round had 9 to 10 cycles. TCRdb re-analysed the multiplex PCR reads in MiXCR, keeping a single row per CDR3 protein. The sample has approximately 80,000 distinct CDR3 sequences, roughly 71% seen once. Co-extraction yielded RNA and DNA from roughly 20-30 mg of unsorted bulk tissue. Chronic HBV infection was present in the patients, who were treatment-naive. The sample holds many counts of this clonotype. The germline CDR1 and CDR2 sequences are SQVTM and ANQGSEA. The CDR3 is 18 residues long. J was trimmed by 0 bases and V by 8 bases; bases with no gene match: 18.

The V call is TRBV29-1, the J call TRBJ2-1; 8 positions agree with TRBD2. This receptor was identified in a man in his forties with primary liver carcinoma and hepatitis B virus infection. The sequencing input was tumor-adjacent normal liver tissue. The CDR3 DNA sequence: TGCAGCATGCGCCTTCCCGGGACTAGTTGGGCCTCCTACAATGAGCAGTTCTTC. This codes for CSMRLPGTSWASYNEQFF.